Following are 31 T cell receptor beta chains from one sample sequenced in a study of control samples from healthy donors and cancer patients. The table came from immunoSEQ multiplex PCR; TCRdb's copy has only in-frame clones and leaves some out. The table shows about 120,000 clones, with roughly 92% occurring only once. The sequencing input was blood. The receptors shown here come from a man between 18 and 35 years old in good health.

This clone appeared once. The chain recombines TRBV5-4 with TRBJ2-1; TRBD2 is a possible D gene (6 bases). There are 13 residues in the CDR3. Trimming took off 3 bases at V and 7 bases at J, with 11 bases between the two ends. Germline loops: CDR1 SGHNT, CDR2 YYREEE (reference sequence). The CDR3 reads CASSSTGRNEQFF. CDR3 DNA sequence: TGTGCCAGCAGCTCCACGGGGAGGAATGAGCAGTTCTTC.

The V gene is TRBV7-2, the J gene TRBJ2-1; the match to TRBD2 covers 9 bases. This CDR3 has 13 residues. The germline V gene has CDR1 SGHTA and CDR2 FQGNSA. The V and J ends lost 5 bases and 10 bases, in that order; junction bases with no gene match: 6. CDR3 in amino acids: CASSPSLAGEQFF. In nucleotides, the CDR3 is TGTGCCAGCAGCCCTAGCCTAGCGGGGGAGCAGTTCTTC.

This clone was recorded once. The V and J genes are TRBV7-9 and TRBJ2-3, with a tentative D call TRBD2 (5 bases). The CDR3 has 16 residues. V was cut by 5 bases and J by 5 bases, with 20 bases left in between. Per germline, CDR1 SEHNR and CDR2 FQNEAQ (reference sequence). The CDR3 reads CASSPLGPKEGDTQYF. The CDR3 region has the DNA TGTGCCAGCAGCCCCCTCGGCCCCAAAGAGGGAGATACGCAGTATTTT.

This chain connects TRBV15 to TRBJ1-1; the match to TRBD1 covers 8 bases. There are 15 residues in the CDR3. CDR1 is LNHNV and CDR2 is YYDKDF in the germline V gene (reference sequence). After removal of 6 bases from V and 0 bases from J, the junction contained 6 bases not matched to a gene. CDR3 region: CATSGAQGVNTEAFF. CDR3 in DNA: TGTGCCACCAGTGGGGCACAGGGGGTGAACACTGAAGCTTTCTTT.

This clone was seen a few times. CDR3 nucleotides: TGTGCCAGCACCCCCGATCCGGGAATCTATGGCTACACCTTC. It encodes CASTPDPGIYGYTF. V usage is TRBV6-5 and J usage is TRBJ1-2; D remains ambiguous. CDR1 and CDR2 from the germline V gene are MNHEY and SVGAGI. This CDR3 contains 14 residues. The germline V and J ends were trimmed by 7 bases and 4 bases, with 16 bases remaining between them.

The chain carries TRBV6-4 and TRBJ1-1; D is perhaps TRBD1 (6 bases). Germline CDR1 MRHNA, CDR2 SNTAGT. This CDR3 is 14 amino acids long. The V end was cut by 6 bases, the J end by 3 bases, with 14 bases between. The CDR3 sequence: CASSRQAADTEAFF. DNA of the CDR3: TGTGCCAGCAGCCGACAGGCTGCGGACACTGAAGCTTTCTTT.

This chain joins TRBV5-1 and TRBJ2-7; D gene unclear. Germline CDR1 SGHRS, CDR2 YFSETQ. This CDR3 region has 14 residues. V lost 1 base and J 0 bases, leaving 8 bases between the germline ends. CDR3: CASSLIGGSYEQYF. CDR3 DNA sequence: TGCGCCAGCAGCTTGATAGGCGGCTCCTACGAGCAGTACTTC.

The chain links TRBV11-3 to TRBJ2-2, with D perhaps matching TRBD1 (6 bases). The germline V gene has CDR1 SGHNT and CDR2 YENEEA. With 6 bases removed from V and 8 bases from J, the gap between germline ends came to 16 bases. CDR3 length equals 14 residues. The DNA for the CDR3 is TGTGCCAGCAGTCGGGACATAAGGTCGGGGGAGCTGTTTTTT. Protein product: CASSRDIRSGELFF.

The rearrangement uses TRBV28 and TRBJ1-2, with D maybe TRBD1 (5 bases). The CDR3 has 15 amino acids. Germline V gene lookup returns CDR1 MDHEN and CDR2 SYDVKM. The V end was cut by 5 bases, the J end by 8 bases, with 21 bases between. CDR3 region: CASSRTSGRTIGYTF. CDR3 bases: TGTGCCAGCAGTCGAACATCAGGGCGCACTATCGGCTACACCTTC.

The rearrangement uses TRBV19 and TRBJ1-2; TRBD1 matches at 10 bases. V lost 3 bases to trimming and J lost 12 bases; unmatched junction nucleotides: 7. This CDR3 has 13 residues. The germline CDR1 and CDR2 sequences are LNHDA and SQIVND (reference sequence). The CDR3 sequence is CASSIRTGGWHTF. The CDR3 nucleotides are TGTGCCAGTAGTATCCGGACAGGGGGTTGGCACACCTTC.

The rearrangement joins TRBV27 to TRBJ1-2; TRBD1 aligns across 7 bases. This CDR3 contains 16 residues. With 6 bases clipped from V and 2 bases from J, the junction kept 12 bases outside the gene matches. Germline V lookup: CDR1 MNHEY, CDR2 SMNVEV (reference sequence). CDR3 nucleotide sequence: TGTGCCAGCAGAAGGGGGCTGTTGGGGGGGAACTATGGCTACACCTTC. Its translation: CASRRGLLGGNYGYTF.

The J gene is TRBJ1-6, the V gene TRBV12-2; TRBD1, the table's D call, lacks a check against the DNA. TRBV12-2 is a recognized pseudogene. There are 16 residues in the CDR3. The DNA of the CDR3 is TGTGCAAGTCGCGAAGAGAACAGGGAAAGAAATTCACCCCTCCACTTT. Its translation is CASREENRERNSPLHF.

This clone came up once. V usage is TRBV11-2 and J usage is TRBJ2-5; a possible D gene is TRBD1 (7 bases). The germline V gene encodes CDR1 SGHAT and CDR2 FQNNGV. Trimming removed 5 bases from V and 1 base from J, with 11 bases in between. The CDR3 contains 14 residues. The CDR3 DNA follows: TGTGCCAGCAGCCTCAGGGGGGCCCAAGAGACCCAGTACTTC. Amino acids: CASSLRGAQETQYF.

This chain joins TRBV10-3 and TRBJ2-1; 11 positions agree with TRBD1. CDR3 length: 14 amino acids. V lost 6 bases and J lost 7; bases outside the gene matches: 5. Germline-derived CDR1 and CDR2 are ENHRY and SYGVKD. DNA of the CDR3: TGTGCCATCAGACCGGGACAGGGGGAAAATGAGCAGTTCTTC. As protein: CAIRPGQGENEQFF.

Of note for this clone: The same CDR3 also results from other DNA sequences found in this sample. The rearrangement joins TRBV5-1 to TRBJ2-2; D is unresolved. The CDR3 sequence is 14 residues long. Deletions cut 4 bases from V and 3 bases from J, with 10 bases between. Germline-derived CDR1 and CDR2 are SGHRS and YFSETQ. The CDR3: CASSQGTDTGELFF. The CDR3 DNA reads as TGCGCCAGCAGCCAAGGAACTGACACCGGGGAGCTGTTTTTT.

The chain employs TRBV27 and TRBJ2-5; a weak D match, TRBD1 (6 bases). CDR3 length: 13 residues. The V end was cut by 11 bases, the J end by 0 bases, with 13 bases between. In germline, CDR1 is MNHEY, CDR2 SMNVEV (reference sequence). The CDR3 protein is CASRQANQETQYF. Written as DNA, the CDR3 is TGTGCCTCCCGACAGGCAAACCAAGAGACCCAGTACTTC.

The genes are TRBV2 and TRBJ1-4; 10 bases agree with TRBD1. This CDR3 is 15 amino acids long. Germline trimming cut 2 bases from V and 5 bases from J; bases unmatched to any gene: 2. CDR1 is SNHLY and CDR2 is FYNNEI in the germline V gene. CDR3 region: CASSEPTGGNEKLFF. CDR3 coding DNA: TGTGCCAGCAGTGAACCGACAGGGGGCAATGAAAAACTGTTTTTT.

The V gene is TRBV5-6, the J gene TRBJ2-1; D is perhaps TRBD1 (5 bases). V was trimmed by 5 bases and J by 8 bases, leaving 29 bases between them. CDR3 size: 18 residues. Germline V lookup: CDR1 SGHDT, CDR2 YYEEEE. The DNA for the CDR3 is TGTGCCAGCAGTGAATTACGACAGAGTTCGTTGGGGCAGGATGAGCAGTTCTTC. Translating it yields CASSELRQSSLGQDEQFF.

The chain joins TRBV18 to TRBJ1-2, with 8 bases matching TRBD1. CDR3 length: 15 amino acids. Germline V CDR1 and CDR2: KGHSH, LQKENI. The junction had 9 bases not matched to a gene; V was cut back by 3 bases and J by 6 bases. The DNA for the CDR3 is TGTGCCAGCTCACCCGGGGGAGACAGGGGCAATGGCTACACCTTC. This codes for CASSPGGDRGNGYTF.

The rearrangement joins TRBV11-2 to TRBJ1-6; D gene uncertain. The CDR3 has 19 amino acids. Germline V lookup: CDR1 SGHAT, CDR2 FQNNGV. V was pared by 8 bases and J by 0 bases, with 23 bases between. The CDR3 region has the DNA TGTGCCAGCGGAACCCTTATCGGGGTCGGGAGCTCCTATAATTCACCCCTCCACTTT. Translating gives CASGTLIGVGSSYNSPLHF. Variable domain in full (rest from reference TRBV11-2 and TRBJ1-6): EAGVAQSPRYKIIEKRQSVAFWCNPISGHATLYWYQQILGQGPKLLIQFQNNGVVDDSQLPKDRFSAERLKGVDSTLKIQPAKLEDSAVYLCASGTLIGVGSSYNSPLHFGNGTRLTVT.

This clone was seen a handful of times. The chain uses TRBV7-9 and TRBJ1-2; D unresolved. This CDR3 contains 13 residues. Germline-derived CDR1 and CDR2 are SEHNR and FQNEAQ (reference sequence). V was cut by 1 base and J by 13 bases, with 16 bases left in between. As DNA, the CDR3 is TGTGCCAGCAGCTTAGTTCTCGTCGCGGAAAGCACCTTC. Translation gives CASSLVLVAESTF.

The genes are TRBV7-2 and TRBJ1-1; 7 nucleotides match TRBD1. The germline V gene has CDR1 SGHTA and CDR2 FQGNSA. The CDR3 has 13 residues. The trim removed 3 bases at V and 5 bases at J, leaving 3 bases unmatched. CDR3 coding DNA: TGTGCCAGCAGCTTCGGGACAGCTACTGAAGCTTTCTTT. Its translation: CASSFGTATEAFF. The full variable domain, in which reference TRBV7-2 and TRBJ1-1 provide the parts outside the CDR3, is GAGVSQSPSNKVTEKGKDVELRCDPISGHTALYWYRQSLGQGLEFLIYFQGNSAPDKSGLPSDRFSAERTGGSVSTLTIQRTQQEDSAVYLCASSFGTATEAFFGQGTRLTVV.

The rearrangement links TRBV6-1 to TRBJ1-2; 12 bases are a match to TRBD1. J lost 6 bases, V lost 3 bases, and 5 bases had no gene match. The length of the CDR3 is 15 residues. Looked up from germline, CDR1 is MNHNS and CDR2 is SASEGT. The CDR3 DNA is TGTGCCAGCAGTGATCGGGACAGGGGGCGGGATGGCTACACCTTC. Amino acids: CASSDRDRGRDGYTF.

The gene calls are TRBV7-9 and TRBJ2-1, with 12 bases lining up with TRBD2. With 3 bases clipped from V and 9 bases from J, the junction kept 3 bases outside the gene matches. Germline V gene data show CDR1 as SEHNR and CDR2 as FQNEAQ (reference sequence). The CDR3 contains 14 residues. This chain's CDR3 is CASSFGLAGTEQFF. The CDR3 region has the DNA TGTGCCAGCAGCTTTGGACTAGCGGGGACTGAGCAGTTCTTC.

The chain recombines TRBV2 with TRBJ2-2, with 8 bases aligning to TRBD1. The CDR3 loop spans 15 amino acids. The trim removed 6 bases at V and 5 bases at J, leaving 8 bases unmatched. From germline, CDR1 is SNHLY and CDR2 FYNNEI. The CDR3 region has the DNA TGTGCCAGCAGCGCCGGACAGGGAAGGACCGGGGAGCTGTTTTTT. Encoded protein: CASSAGQGRTGELFF. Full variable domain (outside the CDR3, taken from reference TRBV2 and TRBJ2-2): EPEVTQTPSHQVTQMGQEVILRCVPISNHLYFYWYRQILGQKVEFLVSFYNNEISEKSEIFDDQFSVERPDGSNFTLKIRSTKLEDSAMYFCASSAGQGRTGELFFGEGSRLTVL.

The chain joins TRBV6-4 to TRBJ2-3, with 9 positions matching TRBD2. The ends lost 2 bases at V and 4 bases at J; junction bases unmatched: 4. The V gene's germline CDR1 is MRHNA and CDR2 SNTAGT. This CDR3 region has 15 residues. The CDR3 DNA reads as TGTGCCAGCAGTGACGAGAGCGGGGGGCCAGATACGCAGTATTTT. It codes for CASSDESGGPDTQYF.

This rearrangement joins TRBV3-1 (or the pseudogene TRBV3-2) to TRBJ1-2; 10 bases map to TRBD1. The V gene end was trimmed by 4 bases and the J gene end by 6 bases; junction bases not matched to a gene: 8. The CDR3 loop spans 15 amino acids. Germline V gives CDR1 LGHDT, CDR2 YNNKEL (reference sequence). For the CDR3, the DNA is TGTGCCAGCAGCCCCCTAAGACAGGGGGCTCATGGCTACACCTTC. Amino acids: CASSPLRQGAHGYTF.

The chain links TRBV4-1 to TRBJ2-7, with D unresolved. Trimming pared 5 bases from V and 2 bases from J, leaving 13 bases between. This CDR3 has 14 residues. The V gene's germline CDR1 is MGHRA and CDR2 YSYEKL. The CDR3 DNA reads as TGCGCCAGCAGCGGTCCGGGTAAGGCCTACGAGCAGTACTTC. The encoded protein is CASSGPGKAYEQYF.

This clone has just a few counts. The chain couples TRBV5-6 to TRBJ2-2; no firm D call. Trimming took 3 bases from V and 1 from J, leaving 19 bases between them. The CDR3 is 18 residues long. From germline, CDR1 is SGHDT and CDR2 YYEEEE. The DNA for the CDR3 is TGTGCCAGCAGCTCGACCCCGAGCCTTGCGGAGAACACCGGGGAGCTGTTTTTT. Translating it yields CASSSTPSLAENTGELFF.

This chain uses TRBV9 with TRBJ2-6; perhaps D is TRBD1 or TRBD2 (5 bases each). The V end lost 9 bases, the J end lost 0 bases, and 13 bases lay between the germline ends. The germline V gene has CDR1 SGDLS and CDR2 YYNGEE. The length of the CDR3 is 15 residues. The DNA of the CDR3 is TGTGCCACCGGGACCTCTCTCTCTGGGGCCAACGTCCTGACTTTC. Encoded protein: CATGTSLSGANVLTF.

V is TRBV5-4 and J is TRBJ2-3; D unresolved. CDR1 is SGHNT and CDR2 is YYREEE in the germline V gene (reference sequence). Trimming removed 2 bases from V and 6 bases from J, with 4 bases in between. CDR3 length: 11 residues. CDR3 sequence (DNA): TGTGCCAGCAGCTTCGGCGATACGCAGTATTTT. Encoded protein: CASSFGDTQYF.